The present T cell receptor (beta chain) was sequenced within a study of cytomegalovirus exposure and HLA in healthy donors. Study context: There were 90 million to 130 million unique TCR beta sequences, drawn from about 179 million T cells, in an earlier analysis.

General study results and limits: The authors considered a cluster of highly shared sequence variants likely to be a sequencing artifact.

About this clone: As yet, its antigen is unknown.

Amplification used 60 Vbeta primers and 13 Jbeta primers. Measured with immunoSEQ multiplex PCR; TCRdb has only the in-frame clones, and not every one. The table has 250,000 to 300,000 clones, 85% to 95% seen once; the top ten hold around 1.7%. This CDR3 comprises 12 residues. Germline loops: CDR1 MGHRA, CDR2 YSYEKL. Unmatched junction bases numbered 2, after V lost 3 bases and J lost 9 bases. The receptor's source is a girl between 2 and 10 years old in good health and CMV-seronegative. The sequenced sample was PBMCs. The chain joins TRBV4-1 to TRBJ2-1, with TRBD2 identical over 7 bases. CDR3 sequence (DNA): TGCGCCAGCAGCCAGGGGGGGGTTGAGCAGTTCTTC. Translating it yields CASSQGGVEQFF.